The rows below give T cell receptor beta chains drawn from one sample of a study of response to subunit inactivated influenza vaccine. TCRdb reanalysed the RT-PCR reads using MiXCR and keeps one entry per CDR3 protein. The repertoire consists of 450,000 to 700,000 distinct CDR3 sequences, with around 13% occurring once and the leading ten covering approximately 10%. Sequencing was performed on PBMCs from blood, taken about 12 days after vaccination. These receptor sequences come from a man between 45 and 60 years old who received an inactivated influenza vaccine. CDR3s include the opening cysteine and the closing phenylalanine or tryptophan. D genes are given only for firm matches. Clone size is given for some rows only: seen once, a few or many times, or a class if the clone is expanded.

D: TRBD1; V: TRBV19; J: TRBJ2-5; size: few; CDR3: CASSIWTGIMETQYF; DNA: TGTGCCAGTAGTATTTGGACAGGGATTATGGAGACCCAGTACTTC
D: .; V: TRBV12-3/TRBV12-4; J: TRBJ1-6; size: .; CDR3: CASSLSRDSPLHF; DNA: TGTGCCAGCAGTTTGAGCCGAGATTCACCCCTCCACTTT
D: TRBD2; V: TRBV20-1; J: TRBJ2-7; size: few; CDR3: CSANPAASGSYEQYF; DNA: TGCAGTGCTAACCCCGCGGCTAGCGGATCCTACGAGCAGTACTTC
D: TRBD2; V: TRBV28; J: TRBJ2-7; size: .; CDR3: CASSMSLSGASSYEQYF; DNA: TGTGCCAGCAGTATGTCCCTTAGCGGGGCAAGCTCCTACGAGCAGTACTTC
D: .; V: TRBV7-2; J: TRBJ2-3; size: few; CDR3: CASSMERRDTQYF; DNA: TGTGCCAGCAGTATGGAGCGAAGAGATACGCAGTATTTT
D: TRBD2; V: TRBV5-6; J: TRBJ2-7; size: .; CDR3: CASSLAGGPEQYF; DNA: TGTGCCAGCAGTCTAGCGGGGGGCCCCGAGCAGTACTTC
D: .; V: TRBV4-1; J: TRBJ2-2; size: many; CDR3: CASSQNPGGWETGELFF; DNA: TGCGCCAGCAGCCAGAACCCCGGAGGGTGGGAGACCGGGGAGCTGTTTTTT
D: TRBD1; V: TRBV5-6; J: TRBJ2-1; size: .; CDR3: CASSYLRTGLGWNEQFF; DNA: TGTGCCAGCAGCTACCTCCGGACAGGGTTGGGTTGGAATGAGCAGTTCTTC
D: .; V: TRBV20-1; J: TRBJ1-1; size: .; CDR3: CSARVGMNTEAFF; DNA: TGCAGTGCTAGAGTCGGGATGAACACTGAAGCTTTCTTT
D: .; V: TRBV30; J: TRBJ2-2; size: .; CDR3: CAWSVRLAPTGELFF; DNA: TGTGCCTGGAGTGTACGTCTAGCGCCCACCGGGGAGCTGTTTTTT
D: .; V: TRBV5-1; J: TRBJ2-7; size: .; CDR3: CASSLGLLGGNSYEQYF; DNA: TGCGCCAGCAGCTTGGGGCTTTTGGGGGGAAACTCCTACGAGCAGTACTTC
D: TRBD1; V: TRBV12-3/TRBV12-4; J: TRBJ1-6; size: few; CDR3: CASSLTGERGSPLHF; DNA: TGTGCCAGCAGTTTAACAGGGGAGCGTGGTTCACCCCTCCACTTT
D: .; V: TRBV7-2; J: TRBJ2-1; size: .; CDR3: CASSLRPGENDEQFF; DNA: TGTGCCAGCAGCTTACGGCCGGGAGAAAACGATGAGCAGTTCTTC
D: .; V: TRBV3-1; J: TRBJ1-2; size: few; CDR3: CASRHQNYGYTF; DNA: TGTGCCAGCAGACACCAGAACTATGGCTACACCTTC
D: .; V: TRBV30; J: TRBJ2-7; size: few; CDR3: CAWSVGSVISYEQYF; DNA: TGTGCCTGGAGTGTAGGTAGCGTCATCTCCTACGAGCAGTACTTC
D: TRBD2; V: TRBV4-1; J: TRBJ2-5; size: .; CDR3: CASSQPGGLAGGETQYF; DNA: TGCGCCAGCAGCCAGCCGGGGGGACTAGCGGGCGGAGAGACCCAGTACTTC
D: TRBD1; V: TRBV7-9; J: TRBJ1-2; size: .; CDR3: CASSYGTGNVDYGYTF; DNA: TGTGCCAGCAGCTACGGGACAGGGAATGTGGACTATGGCTACACCTTC
D: .; V: TRBV2; J: TRBJ2-3; size: many; CDR3: CASRNPSGGGGTDTQYF; DNA: TGTGCCAGCAGGAACCCCTCCGGCGGTGGGGGCACAGATACGCAGTATTTT
D: TRBD2; V: TRBV20-1; J: TRBJ2-1; size: .; CDR3: CSASILLAGQNYNEQFF; DNA: TGCAGTGCTAGTATCTTGCTAGCGGGCCAGAATTACAATGAGCAGTTCTTC
D: .; V: TRBV6-2/TRBV6-3; J: TRBJ2-1; size: .; CDR3: CASSSMTGSSLRNFF; DNA: TGTGCCAGCAGTTCCATGACAGGTTCGAGCCTTCGGAACTTCTTC
D: TRBD2; V: TRBV29-1; J: TRBJ2-3; size: few; CDR3: CSVRTSGNTDTQYF; DNA: TGCAGCGTTCGGACTAGCGGAAACACAGATACGCAGTATTTT
D: .; V: TRBV12-3/TRBV12-4; J: TRBJ2-2; size: .; CDR3: CASSSGELYTGELFF; DNA: TGTGCCAGCAGTTCAGGGGAATTGTACACCGGGGAGCTGTTTTTT
D: .; V: TRBV3-1; J: TRBJ2-7; size: .; CDR3: CASSHHSGNYEQYF; DNA: TGTGCCAGCAGCCATCACTCAGGAAACTACGAGCAGTACTTC
D: .; V: TRBV4-3; J: TRBJ2-1; size: .; CDR3: CASSQNRGNYNEQFF; DNA: TGCGCCAGCAGCCAAAATCGCGGAAACTACAATGAGCAGTTCTTC
D: .; V: TRBV5-1; J: TRBJ1-3; size: .; CDR3: CASSLVYVGASGNTIYF; DNA: TGCGCCAGCAGCTTGGTTTACGTGGGAGCCTCTGGAAACACCATATATTTT
D: .; V: TRBV6-2/TRBV6-3; J: TRBJ2-7; size: many; CDR3: CASSYSLGGGEQYF; DNA: TGTGCCAGCAGTTATTCTCTGGGCGGAGGGGAGCAGTACTTC
D: TRBD1; V: TRBV29-1; J: TRBJ2-3; size: many; CDR3: CSVLWTGGITDTQYF; DNA: TGCAGCGTTCTCTGGACAGGAGGCATTACAGATACGCAGTATTTT
D: .; V: TRBV28; J: TRBJ1-2; size: few; CDR3: CASNLSGGWGYTF; DNA: TGTGCCAGCAATCTTTCGGGGGGCTGGGGCTACACCTTC